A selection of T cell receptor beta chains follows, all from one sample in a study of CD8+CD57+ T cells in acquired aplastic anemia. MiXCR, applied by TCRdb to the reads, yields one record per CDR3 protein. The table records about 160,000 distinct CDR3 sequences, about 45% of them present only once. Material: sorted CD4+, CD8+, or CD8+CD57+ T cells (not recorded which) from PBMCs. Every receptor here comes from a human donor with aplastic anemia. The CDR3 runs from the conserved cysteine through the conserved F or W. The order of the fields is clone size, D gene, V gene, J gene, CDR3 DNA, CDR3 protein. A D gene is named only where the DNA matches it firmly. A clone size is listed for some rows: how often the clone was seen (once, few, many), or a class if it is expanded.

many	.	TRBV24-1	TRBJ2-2	TGTGCCACCAGTGGAGGTCCACGCACCGGGGAGCTGTTTTTT	CATSGGPRTGELFF
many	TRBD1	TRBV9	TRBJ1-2	TGTGCCAGCAGCCCACAGGGGGCGCCTAATGGCTACACCTTC	CASSPQGAPNGYTF
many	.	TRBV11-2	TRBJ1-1	TGTGCCAGCAGCTCGGGGGGACGGGGCACTGAAGCTTTCTTT	CASSSGGRGTEAFF
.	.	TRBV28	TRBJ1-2	TGTGCCAGCTTAGCGGGGTACTATGGCTACACCTTC	CASLAGYYGYTF
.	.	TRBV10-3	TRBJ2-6	TGTGCCATCAGCCAGGGCTCTGGGGCCAACGTCCTGACTTTC	CAISQGSGANVLTF
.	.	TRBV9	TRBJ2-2	TGTGCCAGCAGCGTAGGGGAAAACTCCGGGGAGCTGTTTTTT	CASSVGENSGELFF
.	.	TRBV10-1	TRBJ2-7	TGCGCCAGCAGTGATCAAGCCTACGAGCAGTACTTC	CASSDQAYEQYF
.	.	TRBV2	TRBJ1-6	TGTGCCAGCAGTGAAGTTCGGGGCGCACCCCTCCACTTT	CASSEVRGAPLHF
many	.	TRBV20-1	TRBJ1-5	TGCAGTGCTGAAACGACAGAGGGGTCCCAGCATTTT	CSAETTEGSQHF
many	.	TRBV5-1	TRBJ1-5	TGCGCCAGCAGCTTGGGGCCCACAGGGAGCAATCAGCCCCAGCATTTT	CASSLGPTGSNQPQHF
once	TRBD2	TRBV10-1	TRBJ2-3	TGCGCCAGCAGTCCCGGGGCTAGCGGGAGGTTTCGGACAGATACGCAGTATTTT	CASSPGASGRFRTDTQYF
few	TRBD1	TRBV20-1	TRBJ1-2	TGCAGTGCTAGAGATCTAGGGACAGACTATGGCTACACCTTC	CSARDLGTDYGYTF
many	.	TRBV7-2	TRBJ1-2	TGTGCCAGCAGCTTGGTGCAAAAAGACTATGGCTACACCTTC	CASSLVQKDYGYTF
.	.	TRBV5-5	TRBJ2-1	TGTGCCAGCAGCTTGAGGGTGGATGAGCAGTTCTTC	CASSLRVDEQFF
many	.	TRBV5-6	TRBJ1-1	TGTGCCAGCAGCGGCTGGACAGACTACCTAAGGGAAGCTTTCTTT	CASSGWTDYLREAFF
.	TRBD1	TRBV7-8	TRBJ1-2	TGTGCCAGCAGCTTAGTATCCGGGACAGGGCAAGGCTACACCTTC	CASSLVSGTGQGYTF
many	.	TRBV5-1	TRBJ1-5	TGCGCCAGCAGCTCTTCGGGAGATCAGCCCCAGCATTTT	CASSSSGDQPQHF
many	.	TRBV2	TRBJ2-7	TGTGCCAGCAGTGATTTACGGGCCTACGAGCAGTACTTC	CASSDLRAYEQYF
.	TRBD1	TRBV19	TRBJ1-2	TGTGCCAGCACGCCAGGGGGGAGAGGCTACACCTTC	CASTPGGRGYTF
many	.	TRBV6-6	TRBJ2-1	TGTGCCAGCAGTTACGAGTCCGGTGCCTACAATGAGCAGTTCTTC	CASSYESGAYNEQFF
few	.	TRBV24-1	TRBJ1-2	TGTGCCACCAGTGATGGACAGAGCTATGGCTACACCTTC	CATSDGQSYGYTF
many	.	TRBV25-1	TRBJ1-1	TGTGCCAGCAGTGAATCTTCTGACTCGTACACTGAAGCTTTCTTT	CASSESSDSYTEAFF
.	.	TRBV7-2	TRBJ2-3	TGTGCCAGCAGCTTATTTGGTGGGAGAGAACGTGGGACGCAGTATTTT	CASSLFGGRERGTQYF
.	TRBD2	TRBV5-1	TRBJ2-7	TGCGCCAGCAGCTTAGGCAGCGGGAGCCCCTCCTACGAGCAGTACTTC	CASSLGSGSPSYEQYF
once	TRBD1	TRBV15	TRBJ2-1	TGTGCCACCAGCAGTGCCGGGACAGGGGGCAATGAGCAGTTCTTC	CATSSAGTGGNEQFF
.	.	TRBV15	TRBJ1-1	TGTGCCACCAGTGAACAGGGTGCGGGGAACACTGAAGCTTTCTTT	CATSEQGAGNTEAFF
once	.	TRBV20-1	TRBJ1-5	TGCAGTGCTAGAGATTATAGCAATCAGCCCCAGCATTTT	CSARDYSNQPQHF
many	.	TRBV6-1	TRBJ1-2	TGTGCCAGCACTGGGGGCTCCAACTATGGCTACACCTTC	CASTGGSNYGYTF
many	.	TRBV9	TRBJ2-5	TGTGCCAGCAGCGTAGCGATCAGCGGCCAAGAGACCCAGTACTTC	CASSVAISGQETQYF
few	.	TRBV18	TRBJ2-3	TGTGCCAGCTCACCGGGCCTTACAGATACGCAGTATTTT	CASSPGLTDTQYF
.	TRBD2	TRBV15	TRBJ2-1	TGTGCCACCAAGGCGGGGGGCATCGACAATGAGCAGTTCTTC	CATKAGGIDNEQFF
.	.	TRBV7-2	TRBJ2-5	TGTGCCAGCGGCCCTAAGCGGATCCAAGAGACCCAGTACTTC	CASGPKRIQETQYF
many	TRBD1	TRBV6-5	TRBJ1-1	TGTGCCAGCAGTTCAGGGGGCGTGAACACTGAAGCTTTCTTT	CASSSGGVNTEAFF
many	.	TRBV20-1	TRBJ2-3	TGCAGTGCTAGTCCTTCGTCGGGACCAGATACGCAGTATTTT	CSASPSSGPDTQYF
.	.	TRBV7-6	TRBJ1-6	TGTGCCAGCAGCCCAGGTGGGGGTAATTCACCCCTCCACTTT	CASSPGGGNSPLHF
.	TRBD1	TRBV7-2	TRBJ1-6	TGTGCCAGCAGCCTTATGGGGACAGGGGGCTTTTCCCTCCACTTT	CASSLMGTGGFSLHF
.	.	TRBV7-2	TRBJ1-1	TGTGCCAGCAGCCCAGCTGGGGGATACACTGAAGCTTTCTTT	CASSPAGGYTEAFF
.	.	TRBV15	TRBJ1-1	TGTGCCACCAGAGGGTTTGGGGGTGGGTGGAACACTGAAGCTTTCTTT	CATRGFGGGWNTEAFF
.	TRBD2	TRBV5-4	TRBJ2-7	TGTGCCAGCAGCTTCGAACTAGCGGGAGCATCCTACGAGCAGTACTTC	CASSFELAGASYEQYF
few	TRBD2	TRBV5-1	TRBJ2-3	TGCGCCAGCAGCTCCCGACTAGCGGGAGTTGATACGCAGTATTTT	CASSSRLAGVDTQYF
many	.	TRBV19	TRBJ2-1	TGTGCCAGTAGTAAGGGAAGGGCGGCCTCCTACAATGAGCAGTTCTTC	CASSKGRAASYNEQFF
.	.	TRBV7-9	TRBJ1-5	TGTGCCAGCAGCTCCAATGGTCAGCCCCAGCATTTT	CASSSNGQPQHF
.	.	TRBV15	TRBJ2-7	TGTGCCACCAGCAGGGATCTCGCCTACGAGCAGTACTTC	CATSRDLAYEQYF
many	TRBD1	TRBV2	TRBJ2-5	TGTGCCAGCCAGGACAGGTCCTACCAAGAGACCCAGTACTTC	CASQDRSYQETQYF
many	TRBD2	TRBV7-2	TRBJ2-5	TGTGCCAGCAGCACGCAGACCGGGACTAGCGGGTTGGAGACCCAGTACTTC	CASSTQTGTSGLETQYF
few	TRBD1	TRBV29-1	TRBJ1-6	TGCAGCGTCAAAACGGGACAGGGTTCACCCCTCCACTTT	CSVKTGQGSPLHF